Below are 2 T cell receptor beta chains sequenced from a single sample in a study of cytomegalovirus exposure and HLA in healthy donors (TCRdb year 2017). The method behind the library was the immunoSEQ multiplex PCR assay. For the multiplex PCR, a mixture combining 60 forward primers for TCR Vbeta segments and 13 reverse primers for TCR Jbeta segments was used. Sourced from immuneACCESS, this table was stored by TCRdb with only in-frame sequences that have V and J called. A share of the clones is absent; for the studies checked, an unresolved V gene accounts for under half, and the remainder has no known explanation. Present in this sample are about 200,000 clones, approximately 85% of which were seen just once. Less than 3% of the sample is held by the ten biggest clonotypes. The sample comprised PBMCs. The receptors here all came from a woman between 40 and 50 years old in good health and CMV-seronegative.

This chain uses TRBV7-9 with TRBJ2-1, with TRBD1 matching over 11 bases. CDR3 length: 13 amino acids. V shed 1 base and J 11 bases; nucleotides not matched to a gene: 1. Germline CDR1 reads SEHNR; CDR2 reads FQNEAQ (reference sequence). In nucleotides, the CDR3 is TGTGCCAGCAGCTTAGGGGACAGGGGGAAGCAGTTCTTC. The encoded protein is CASSLGDRGKQFF.

The chain employs TRBV9 and TRBJ2-2, with 9 positions matching TRBD1. Germline CDR1 is SGDLS and CDR2 is YYNGEE. CDR3 size: 16 residues. With V trimmed by 5 bases and J by 0 bases, 5 bases remained unmatched. The CDR3 nucleotides read TGTGCCAGCAGTGCAACAGGGGGCCCGAACACCGGGGAGCTGTTTTTT. Protein sequence: CASSATGGPNTGELFF.